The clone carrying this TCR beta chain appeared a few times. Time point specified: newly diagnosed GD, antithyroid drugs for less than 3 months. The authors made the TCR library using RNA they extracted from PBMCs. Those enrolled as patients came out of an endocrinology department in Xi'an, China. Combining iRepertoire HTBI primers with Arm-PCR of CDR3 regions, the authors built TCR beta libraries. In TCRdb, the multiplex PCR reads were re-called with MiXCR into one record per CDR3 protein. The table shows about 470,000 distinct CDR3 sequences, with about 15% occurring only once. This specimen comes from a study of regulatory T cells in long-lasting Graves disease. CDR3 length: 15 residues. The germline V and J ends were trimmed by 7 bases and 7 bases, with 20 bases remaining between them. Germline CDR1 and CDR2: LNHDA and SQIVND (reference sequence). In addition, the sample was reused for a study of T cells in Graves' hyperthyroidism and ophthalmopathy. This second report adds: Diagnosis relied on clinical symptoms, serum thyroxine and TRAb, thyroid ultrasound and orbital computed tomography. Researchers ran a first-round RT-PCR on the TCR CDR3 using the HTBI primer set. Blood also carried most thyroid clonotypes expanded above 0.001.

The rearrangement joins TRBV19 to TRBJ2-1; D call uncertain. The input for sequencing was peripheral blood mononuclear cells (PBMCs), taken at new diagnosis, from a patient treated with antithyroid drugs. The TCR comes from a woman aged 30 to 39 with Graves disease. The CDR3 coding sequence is TGTGCCAGTACCAATACCCGCCGTTATGGAAATGAGCAGTTCTTC. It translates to CASTNTRRYGNEQFF.